One sample yielded the 32 T cell receptor beta chains listed below, sequenced in a study of CD8 T cells in ankylosing spondylitis. One entry per CDR3 protein results from TCRdb running MiXCR on the 5' RACE reads. The repertoire holds over 200,000 distinct CDR3 sequences, with 10% as singletons. The sequenced sample was blood, either unsorted or a sorted T cell fraction (not recorded which). All receptors come from a male donor with ankylosing spondylitis or in good health (not recorded which).

This clonotype has a count of ten or more. V usage is TRBV2 and J usage is TRBJ1-5; maybe TRBD1 (5 bases). The CDR3 is made up of 13 amino acids. V was shortened by 7 bases and J by 3 bases, with 10 bases between the two germline ends. Per germline, CDR1 SNHLY and CDR2 FYNNEI. The CDR3 spells CASNQGNNQPQHF. CDR3 coding DNA: TGTGCCAGCAATCAGGGTAACAATCAGCCCCAGCATTTT. The full variable domain, with the rest looked up from reference TRBV2 and TRBJ1-5, is EPEVTQTPSHQVTQMGQEVILRCVPISNHLYFYWYRQILGQKVEFLVSFYNNEISEKSEIFDDQFSVERPDGSNFTLKIRSTKLEDSAMYFCASNQGNNQPQHFGDGTRLSIL.

In its sample, this clonotype was seen a few times. V usage is TRBV3-1 and J usage is TRBJ1-2; D gene unclear. The germline V gene has CDR1 LGHDT and CDR2 YNNKEL (reference sequence). The V and J ends lost 1 base and 8 bases respectively, with 14 bases between them. This CDR3 is built from 14 residues. In DNA form, the CDR3 reads TGTGCCAGCAGCCAAGTCGGCGGGTCGAGCGGCTACACCTTC. Protein sequence: CASSQVGGSSGYTF.

The rearrangement links TRBV7-6 to TRBJ2-7, with 8 bases lining up with TRBD2. The J segment lost 0 bases and the V segment lost 1 base, leaving 8 bases of the junction unmatched. Germline values: CDR1 SGHVS, CDR2 FNYEAQ. This CDR3 has 17 residues. The CDR3 region has the DNA TGTGCCAGCAGCTTAGGAGCAGGGACTAGTCTCTCCTACGAGCAGTACTTC. It codes for CASSLGAGTSLSYEQYF. Using reference TRBV7-6 and TRBJ2-7 for the parts outside the CDR3, the full variable domain is GAGVSQSPRYKVTKRGQDVALRCDPISGHVSLYWYRQALGQGPEFLTYFNYEAQQDKSGLPNDRFSAERPEGSISTLTIQRTEQRDSAMYRCASSLGAGTSLSYEQYFGPGTRLTVT.

V gene TRBV7-8 combines with J gene TRBJ2-3; no clear D. Germline lookup yields CDR1 SGHVS and CDR2 FQNEAQ. The CDR3 is 16 amino acids. V was shortened by 3 bases and J by 0 bases, with 13 bases between the two germline ends. CDR3 nucleotide sequence: TGTGCCAGCAGCTTGGGGATTGCCTCTAGCACAGATACGCAGTATTTT. This gives the protein CASSLGIASSTDTQYF.

A word on this clonotype: A much larger clone differs by one base, so this may be a read error. The chain has TRBV5-1 and TRBJ2-1, with 9 bases matching TRBD1. The CDR3 has 15 residues. Per germline, CDR1 SGHRS and CDR2 YFSETQ. The CDR3 bases are TGCGCCAGCAGCTTACAGGGGGACAGGGACAATGACCAGTTCTTC. Translating gives CASSLQGDRDNDQFF.

The chain carries TRBV7-2 and TRBJ2-2; 7 positions agree with TRBD2. Germline trimming cut 2 bases from V and 13 bases from J; bases unmatched to any gene: 7. The CDR3 has 13 residues. Germline V gene lookup returns CDR1 SGHTA and CDR2 FQGNSA. For the CDR3, the DNA is TGTGCCAGCAGCTTACAAGCGGGGTCGGGGCTGTTTTTT. Residues: CASSLQAGSGLFF.

This clonotype was picked up a small number of times. This chain joins TRBV29-1 and TRBJ2-3, with TRBD1 as a possible D gene (5 bases). Germline CDR1 is SQVTM and CDR2 is ANQGSEA. V lost 5 bases and J 4 bases, leaving 19 bases between the germline ends. The CDR3 has 15 amino acids. This chain's CDR3 is CSVRGGRAGADTQYF. The CDR3 region has the DNA TGCAGCGTTAGAGGCGGCAGGGCTGGTGCAGATACGCAGTATTTT.

With respect to this clonotype: A much larger clone differs by one base, so this may be a read error. The chain is built from TRBV5-1 and TRBJ2-1; D possibly corresponds to TRBD2 (6 bases). V was pared by 0 bases and J by 6 bases, with 10 bases between. Per germline, CDR1 SGHRS and CDR2 YFSETQ. This CDR3 spans 14 amino acids. CDR3 protein: CASSLGLGGNEQFF. The CDR3, as DNA: TGCGCCAGCAGCTTGGGGCTGGGAGGCAATGAGCAGTTCTTC.

Worth noting for this clonotype: A much bigger clone sits one base away, suggesting this may be a read error. The V call is TRBV20-1, the J call TRBJ1-4; D perhaps matches TRBD1 (5 bases). Germline loops: CDR1 DFQATT, CDR2 SNEGSKA (reference sequence). The length of the CDR3 is 14 residues. The V end was cut by 3 bases, the J end by 7 bases, with 15 bases between. In DNA form, the CDR3 reads TGCAGTGCTAGTCGGGGGATGGCAGCTGAAAAACTGTTTTTT. It specifies CSASRGMAAEKLFF.

Points on this clonotype: The junction departs from germline at one end; a sequencing error may be responsible. The V gene is TRBV7-9, the J gene TRBJ1-2; D is undetermined. This CDR3 comprises 15 residues. In germline, CDR1 is SEHNR, CDR2 FQNEAQ (reference sequence). The CDR3 DNA sequence: TGTGCCAGCAGCCCGACTCTGATCCCGGGATATGACTACACCTTC. Translation: CASSPTLIPGYDYTF.

The sample holds many counts of this clonotype. This sequence joins TRBV7-2 and TRBJ2-3; maybe TRBD2 (5 bases). CDR3 length equals 16 residues. V lost 4 bases and J lost 4, with 18 bases in between. The V gene's germline CDR1 is SGHTA and CDR2 FQGNSA. CDR3 in DNA: TGTGCCAGCAGCTCCCACTCTCGAGAGGGCCCAGATACGCAGTATTTT. Encoded protein: CASSSHSREGPDTQYF.

V is TRBV11-3 and J is TRBJ2-3; 8 nucleotides align to TRBD2. The germline V gene has CDR1 SGHNT and CDR2 YENEEA. This CDR3 region has 16 residues. Trimming cost V 1 base and J 6 bases; bases outside gene matches: 9. CDR3 bases: TGTGCCAGCAGCTTAGGAGGCGGGGGGCCCACGGATACGCAGTATTTT. Residues: CASSLGGGGPTDTQYF. Full variable domain (outside the CDR3, taken from reference TRBV11-3 and TRBJ2-3): EAGVVQSPRYKIIEKKQPVAFWCNPISGHNTLYWYLQNLGQGPELLIRYENEEAVDDSQLPKDRFSAERLKGVDSTLKIQPAELGDSAVYLCASSLGGGGPTDTQYFGPGTRLTVL.

CDR3 in amino acids: CASSLATDNYGYTF. CDR3 bases: TGCGCCAGCAGCTTGGCAACGGATAACTATGGCTACACCTTC. The chain combines TRBV5-1 with TRBJ1-2; D is uncertain. Trimming cost V 0 bases and J 1 base, with 7 bases left between them. Germline CDR1 is SGHRS and CDR2 is YFSETQ. The CDR3 length is 14 residues.

There are a few counts of this clonotype. The J gene is TRBJ1-1, the V gene TRBV20-1; no clear D gene. Germline V gene data show CDR1 as DFQATT and CDR2 as SNEGSKA (reference sequence). This CDR3 is 11 amino acids long. The germline V and J ends were trimmed by 3 bases and 11 bases, with 13 bases remaining between them. The CDR3 coding sequence is TGCAGTGCTAGCGACGGGGTACTGGCTTTCTTT. Amino acid sequence: CSASDGVLAFF.

This clonotype was detected many times. The genes are TRBV6-2 or TRBV6-3 and TRBJ2-5; perhaps TRBD1 as D (5 bases). The CDR3 has 16 residues. The V end was cut by 1 base, the J end by 2 bases, with 14 bases between. Germline assignment: CDR1 MNHEY and CDR2 SVGEGT. The CDR3 protein is CASSYWATEDQETQYF. The CDR3, as DNA: TGTGCCAGCAGTTACTGGGCGACAGAGGATCAAGAGACCCAGTACTTC.

This clonotype was counted at least ten times. V gene TRBV7-2 combines with J gene TRBJ2-7; 8 bases align to TRBD1. Trimming cost V 6 bases and J 6 bases; bases outside gene matches: 7. CDR3 length: 13 residues. CDR1 is SGHTA and CDR2 is FQGNSA in the germline V gene. The CDR3 bases are TGTGCCAGCAGTTCAGGGGGCTTCCCCGAGCAGTACTTC. Its protein product is CASSSGGFPEQYF. The full variable domain, its missing parts supplied by reference TRBV7-2 and TRBJ2-7, is GAGVSQSPSNKVTEKGKDVELRCDPISGHTALYWYRQSLGQGLEFLIYFQGNSAPDKSGLPSDRFSAERTGGSVSTLTIQRTQQEDSAVYLCASSSGGFPEQYFGPGTRLTVT.

This clonotype has ten or more counts. This chain joins TRBV20-1 and TRBJ2-7; TRBD2 aligns across 11 bases. This CDR3 has 13 residues. The V gene end was trimmed by 6 bases and the J gene end by 2 bases; junction bases not matched to a gene: 3. CDR1 is DFQATT, CDR2 SNEGSKA, per germline (reference sequence). CDR3 sequence reads: CSAELAGAYEQYF. CDR3 nucleotides: TGCAGTGCAGAACTAGCGGGGGCCTACGAGCAGTACTTC.

At least ten counts were recorded for this clonotype. This chain joins TRBV28 and TRBJ2-7; TRBD1 matches at 9 bases. The V and J ends lost 3 bases and 11 bases, in that order; junction bases with no gene match: 8. There are 13 residues in the CDR3. The germline CDR1 and CDR2 sequences are MDHEN and SYDVKM. CDR3 amino acids: CASSFPRTGEEYF. CDR3 coding DNA: TGTGCCAGCAGTTTTCCCAGGACAGGGGAGGAGTACTTC.

This clonotype was counted ten times or more. The genes are TRBV5-6 and TRBJ1-4; possibly TRBD1 for D (6 bases). The V end was cut by 4 bases, the J end by 8 bases, with 9 bases between. The CDR3 runs 12 residues. CDR1 SGHDT and CDR2 YYEEEE come from the germline V gene. The CDR3 here is CASSGDTEKLFF. In DNA, the CDR3 is TGTGCCAGCAGCGGGGACACCGAAAAACTGTTTTTT.

In its sample, this clonotype was seen a few times. The rearrangement uses TRBV5-1 and TRBJ1-1; weak D call: TRBD1 (6 bases). The CDR3 is 15 residues long. V lost 1 base and J 1 base, leaving 11 bases between the germline ends. Germline assignment: CDR1 SGHRS and CDR2 YFSETQ. This CDR3 reads CASSLQGRQNTEAFF. In DNA form, the CDR3 reads TGCGCCAGCAGCTTGCAGGGGCGACAGAACACTGAAGCTTTCTTT.

This clonotype was counted a single time. This chain joins TRBV12-3 or TRBV12-4 and TRBJ1-4; D call uncertain. V lost 10 bases and J lost 0, with 27 bases in between. The CDR3 runs to 19 residues. The chain's CDR3 is CAISPMMRNLFATNEKLFF. The CDR3 DNA reads as TGTGCCATCTCCCCCATGATGAGGAACTTATTTGCAACTAATGAAAAACTGTTTTTT.

The table lists this clonotype with many counts. The chain employs TRBV2 and TRBJ1-5; D call uncertain. This CDR3 is 13 amino acids long. V was pared by 3 bases and J by 2 bases, with 5 bases between. Germline V CDR1 and CDR2: SNHLY, FYNNEI. The CDR3 spells CASSDSGNQPQHF. The CDR3 DNA sequence: TGTGCCAGCAGTGACTCAGGCAATCAGCCCCAGCATTTT.

This clonotype was observed at least ten times. The V and J genes are TRBV5-4 and TRBJ2-7; tentatively, D is TRBD1 (6 bases). This CDR3 is built from 15 residues. V gave up 1 base and J gave up 4 bases, with 15 bases separating them. From germline, CDR1 is SGHNT and CDR2 YYREEE (reference sequence). The CDR3 bases are TGTGCCAGCAGCTTGCAGCAGGGACAAACGTACGAGCAGTACTTC. Its protein is CASSLQQGQTYEQYF.

This clonotype has at least ten counts. In DNA form, the CDR3 reads TGTGCCAGCAGTTTTAGGGGCGGCTCTGGAAACACCATATATTTT. This codes for CASSFRGGSGNTIYF. The chain is built from TRBV12-3 or TRBV12-4 and TRBJ1-3; D possibly corresponds to TRBD1 (5 bases). CDR3 size: 15 residues. V was shortened by 3 bases and J by 0 bases, with 9 bases between the two germline ends.

This clonotype showed up many times. The chain combines TRBV20-1 with TRBJ2-3, with 11 nucleotides matching TRBD2. CDR1 is DFQATT, CDR2 SNEGSKA, per germline (reference sequence). The CDR3 extends over 14 amino acids. V was clipped by 4 bases and J by 1 base; unmatched bases: 1. The CDR3: CSAMTSGGTDTQYF. The CDR3 bases are TGCAGTGCTATGACTAGCGGGGGCACAGATACGCAGTATTTT.

This clonotype appeared many times. V usage is TRBV5-1 and J usage is TRBJ1-6; 7 positions agree with TRBD1. The germline gives CDR1 SGHRS, CDR2 YFSETQ. The trim removed 0 bases at V and 2 bases at J, leaving 5 bases unmatched. This CDR3 has 17 residues. The CDR3 reads CASSLDSGTAYNSPLHF. The DNA for the CDR3 is TGCGCCAGCAGCTTGGACTCCGGGACAGCCTATAATTCACCCCTCCACTTT.

This clonotype was counted at least ten times. The V and J genes are TRBV12-3 or TRBV12-4 and TRBJ2-1; 7 bases fit TRBD2. V shed 3 bases, J shed 4 bases, and the junction held 6 bases outside the gene matches. The CDR3 extends over 15 amino acids. CDR3 bases: TGTGCCAGCAGTTTGGGGGGGTTTTTGTACAATGAGCAGTTCTTC. Protein sequence: CASSLGGFLYNEQFF.

A few counts support this clonotype. This rearrangement joins TRBV5-1 to TRBJ2-2; no clear D. The germline CDR1 and CDR2 sequences are SGHRS and YFSETQ. Trimming pared 7 bases from V and 4 bases from J, leaving 17 bases between. There are 15 residues in the CDR3. DNA for the CDR3: TGCGCCAGCGGAGCCCGGCAGGTGGGCACCGGGGAGCTGTTTTTT. It is translated as CASGARQVGTGELFF.

This sequence joins TRBV18 and TRBJ1-1, with 7 bases fitting TRBD1. The CDR3 extends over 15 amino acids. Trimming took 0 bases from V and 5 from J; bases not matched to a gene: 6. CDR1 is KGHSH, CDR2 LQKENI, per germline. CDR3 nucleotide sequence: TGTGCCAGCTCACCACCGGTTAACAGGGGAACTGAAGCTTTCTTT. This encodes CASSPPVNRGTEAFF.

Note on this clonotype: A much more abundant neighbour one base away suggests this may be a read error. A read error is likely, as this CDR3 ends without the conserved phenylalanine or tryptophan. J is TRBJ2-1 and V is TRBV18; the match to TRBD1 covers 11 bases. Germline V gene lookup returns CDR1 KGHSH and CDR2 LQKENI. Trimming took 3 bases from V and 4 from J; bases not matched to a gene: 2. The CDR3 length is 15 residues. CDR3 nucleotides: TGTGCCAGCTCACCCGGACAGGGGGCTTACAATGAGCAGTTCATC. It specifies CASSPGQGAYNEQFI.

Many counts were recorded for this clonotype. The chain combines TRBV12-3 or TRBV12-4 with TRBJ1-2; D not certain. CDR3 size: 12 residues. V lost 8 bases to trimming and J lost 4 bases, with 11 bases between them. As DNA, the CDR3 is TGTGCCAGCGGAGGGATGAGCTATGGCTACACCTTC. The encoded protein is CASGGMSYGYTF.

The chain employs TRBV5-1 and TRBJ2-5; perhaps TRBD2 as D (6 bases). The CDR3 covers 13 residues. The germline V gene encodes CDR1 SGHRS and CDR2 YFSETQ. Trimming removed 6 bases at V and 8 bases at J, with 17 bases between. CDR3 nucleotide sequence: TGCGCCAGCACCGCCAGCGGGCGCCCTACCCAGTACTTC. Its translation: CASTASGRPTQYF.